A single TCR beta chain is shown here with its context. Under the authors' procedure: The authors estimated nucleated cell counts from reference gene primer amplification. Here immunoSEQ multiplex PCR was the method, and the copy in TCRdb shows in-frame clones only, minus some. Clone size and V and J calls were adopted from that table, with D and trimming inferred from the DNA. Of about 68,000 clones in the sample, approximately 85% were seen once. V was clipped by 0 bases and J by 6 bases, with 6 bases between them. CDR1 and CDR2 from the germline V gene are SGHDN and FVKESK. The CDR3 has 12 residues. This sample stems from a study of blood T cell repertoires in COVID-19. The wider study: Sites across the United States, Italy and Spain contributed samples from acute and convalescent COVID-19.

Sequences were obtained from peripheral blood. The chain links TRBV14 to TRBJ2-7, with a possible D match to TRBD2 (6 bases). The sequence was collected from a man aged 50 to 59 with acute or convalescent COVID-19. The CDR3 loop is CASSQEGGEQYF. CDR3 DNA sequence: TGTGCCAGCAGCCAAGAGGGGGGCGAGCAGTACTTC.